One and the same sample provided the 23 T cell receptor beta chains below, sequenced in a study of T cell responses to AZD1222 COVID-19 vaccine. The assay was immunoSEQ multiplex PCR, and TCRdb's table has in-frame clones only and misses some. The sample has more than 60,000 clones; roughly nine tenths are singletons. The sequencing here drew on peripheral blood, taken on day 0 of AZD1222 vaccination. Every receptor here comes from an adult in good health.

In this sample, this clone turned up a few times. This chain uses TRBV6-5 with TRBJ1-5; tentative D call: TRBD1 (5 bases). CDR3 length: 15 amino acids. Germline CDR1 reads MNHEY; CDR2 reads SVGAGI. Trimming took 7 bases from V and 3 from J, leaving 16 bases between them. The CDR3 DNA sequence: TGTGCCAGCACCTCGGGACCGTACAACAATCAGCCCCAGCATTTT. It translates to CASTSGPYNNQPQHF.

The CDR3 DNA is TGTGCCACCGCGGACAGGGGGCAAAACACTGAAGCTTTCTTT. Protein sequence: CATADRGQNTEAFF. This chain uses TRBV10-3 with TRBJ1-1, with 11 bases matching TRBD1. Germline CDR1 and CDR2: ENHRY and SYGVKD. There are 14 residues in the CDR3. V dropped 10 bases and J dropped 2; count of bases not matched to a gene: 6.

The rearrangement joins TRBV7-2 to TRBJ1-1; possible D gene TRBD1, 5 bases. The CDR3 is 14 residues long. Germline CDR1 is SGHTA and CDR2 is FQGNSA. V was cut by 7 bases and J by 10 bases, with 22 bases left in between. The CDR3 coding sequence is TGTGCCAGCACCCTAATCGGGGGGGAGGAGGGAGCTTTCTTT. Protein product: CASTLIGGEEGAFF.

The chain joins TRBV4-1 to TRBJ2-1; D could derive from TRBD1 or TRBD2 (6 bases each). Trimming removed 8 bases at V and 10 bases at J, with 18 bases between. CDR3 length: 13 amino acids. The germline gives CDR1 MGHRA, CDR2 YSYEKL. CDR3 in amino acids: CASLGLGGEEQFF. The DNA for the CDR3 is TGCGCCAGCTTGGGACTGGGGGGCGAGGAGCAGTTCTTC.

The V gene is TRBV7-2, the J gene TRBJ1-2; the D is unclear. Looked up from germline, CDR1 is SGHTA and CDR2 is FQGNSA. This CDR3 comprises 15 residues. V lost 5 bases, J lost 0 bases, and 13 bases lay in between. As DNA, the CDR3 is TGTGCCAGCAGCCCGGAAACGCTTCCTAACTATGGCTACACCTTC. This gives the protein CASSPETLPNYGYTF.

The CDR3 spells CASQDRAGSPLHF. The DNA of the CDR3 is TGTGCCTCTCAGGACAGGGCTGGTTCACCCCTCCACTTT. This rearrangement joins TRBV6-4 to TRBJ1-6, with 8 bases fitting TRBD1. The germline V gene encodes CDR1 MRHNA and CDR2 SNTAGT. Germline trimming cut 11 bases from V and 9 bases from J; bases unmatched to any gene: 9. The CDR3 length is 13 residues.

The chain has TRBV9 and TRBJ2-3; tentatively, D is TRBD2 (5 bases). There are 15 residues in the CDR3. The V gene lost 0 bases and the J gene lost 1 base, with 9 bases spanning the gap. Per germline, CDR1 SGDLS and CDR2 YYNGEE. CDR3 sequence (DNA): TGTGCCAGCAGCGTAGGGGCGGGCCGCACAGATACGCAGTATTTT. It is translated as CASSVGAGRTDTQYF. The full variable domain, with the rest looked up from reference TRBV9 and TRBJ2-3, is DSGVTQTPKHLITATGQRVTLRCSPRSGDLSVYWYQQSLDQGLQFLIQYYNGEERAKGNILERFSAQQFPDLHSELNLSSLELGDSALYFCASSVGAGRTDTQYFGPGTRLTVL.

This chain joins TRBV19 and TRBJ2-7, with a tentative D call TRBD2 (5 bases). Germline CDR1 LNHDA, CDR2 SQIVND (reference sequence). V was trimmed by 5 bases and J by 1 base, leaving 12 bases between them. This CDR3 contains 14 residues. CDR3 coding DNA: TGTGCCAGTAGTCAAGGAGGCTTTTCCTACGAGCAGTACTTC. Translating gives CASSQGGFSYEQYF.

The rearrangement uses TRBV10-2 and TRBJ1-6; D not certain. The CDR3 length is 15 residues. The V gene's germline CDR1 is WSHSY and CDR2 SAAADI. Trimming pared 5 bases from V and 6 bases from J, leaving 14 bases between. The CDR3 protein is CASSFGGFTNSPLHF. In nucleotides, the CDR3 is TGCGCCAGCAGTTTTGGCGGGTTTACTAATTCACCCCTCCACTTT.

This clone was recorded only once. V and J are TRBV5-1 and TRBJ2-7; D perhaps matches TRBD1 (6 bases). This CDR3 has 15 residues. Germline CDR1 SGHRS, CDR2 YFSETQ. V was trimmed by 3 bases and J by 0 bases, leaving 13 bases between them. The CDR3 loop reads CASSWAGTSSYEQYF. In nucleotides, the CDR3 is TGCGCCAGCAGCTGGGCAGGGACAAGCTCCTACGAGCAGTACTTC.

The CDR3 nucleotides are TGTGCCAGCAGCTTCGGACCCAATACGCAGTATTTT. Amino acids: CASSFGPNTQYF. The chain joins TRBV11-2 to TRBJ2-3; D is unresolved. Germline-derived CDR1 and CDR2 are SGHAT and FQNNGV. The CDR3 is 12 residues long. V lost 3 bases, J lost 7 bases, and 8 bases lay in between.

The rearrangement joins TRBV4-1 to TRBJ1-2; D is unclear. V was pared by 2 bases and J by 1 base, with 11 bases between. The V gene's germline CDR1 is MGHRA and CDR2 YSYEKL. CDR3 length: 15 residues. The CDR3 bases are TGCGCCAGCAGCCAATCAGGAGGGATTAACTATGGCTACACCTTC. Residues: CASSQSGGINYGYTF.

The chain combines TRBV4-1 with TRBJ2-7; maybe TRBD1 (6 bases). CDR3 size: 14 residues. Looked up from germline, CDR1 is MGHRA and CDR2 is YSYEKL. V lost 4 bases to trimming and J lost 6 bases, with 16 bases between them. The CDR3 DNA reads TGCGCCAGCAGCCTGGACCGATTAGGGGGCGAGCAGTACTTC. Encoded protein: CASSLDRLGGEQYF.

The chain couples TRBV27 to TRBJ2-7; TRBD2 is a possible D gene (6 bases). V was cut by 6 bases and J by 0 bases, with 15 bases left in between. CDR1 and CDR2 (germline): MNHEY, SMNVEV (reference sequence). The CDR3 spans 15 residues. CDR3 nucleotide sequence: TGTGCCAGCAGGCGGGCGGGGCGGAGCTCCTACGAGCAGTACTTC. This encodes CASRRAGRSSYEQYF.

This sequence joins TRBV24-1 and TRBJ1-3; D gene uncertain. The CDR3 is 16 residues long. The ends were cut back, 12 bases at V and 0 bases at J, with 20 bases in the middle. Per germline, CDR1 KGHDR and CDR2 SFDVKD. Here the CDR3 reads CAPCFFRSPSGNTIYF. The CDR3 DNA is TGTGCCCCATGTTTTTTCCGCTCTCCCTCTGGAAACACCATATATTTT.

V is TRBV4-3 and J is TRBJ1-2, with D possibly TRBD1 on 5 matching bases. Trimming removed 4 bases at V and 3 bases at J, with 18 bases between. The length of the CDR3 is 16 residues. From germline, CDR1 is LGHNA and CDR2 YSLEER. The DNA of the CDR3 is TGCGCCAGCAGCCGGAGAGGGGAGCAGACGCACTATGGCTACACCTTC. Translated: CASSRRGEQTHYGYTF.

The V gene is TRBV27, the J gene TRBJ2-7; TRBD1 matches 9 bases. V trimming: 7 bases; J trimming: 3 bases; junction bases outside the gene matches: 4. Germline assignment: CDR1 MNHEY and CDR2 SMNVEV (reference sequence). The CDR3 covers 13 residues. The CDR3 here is CASKGTGFYEQYF. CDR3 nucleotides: TGTGCCAGCAAAGGGACAGGGTTCTACGAGCAGTACTTC.

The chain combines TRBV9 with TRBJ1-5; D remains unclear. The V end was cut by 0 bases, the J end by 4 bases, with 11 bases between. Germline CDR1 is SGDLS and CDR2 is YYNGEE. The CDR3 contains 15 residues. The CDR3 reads CASSVGSGGNQPQHF. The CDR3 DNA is TGTGCCAGCAGCGTAGGATCAGGTGGGAATCAGCCCCAGCATTTT.

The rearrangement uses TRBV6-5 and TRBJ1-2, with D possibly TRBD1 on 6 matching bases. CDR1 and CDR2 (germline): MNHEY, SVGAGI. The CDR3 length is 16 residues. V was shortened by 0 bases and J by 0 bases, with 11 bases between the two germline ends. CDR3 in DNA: TGTGCCAGCAGTTACTCATCAGGGGAGGCTAACTATGGCTACACCTTC. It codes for CASSYSSGEANYGYTF.

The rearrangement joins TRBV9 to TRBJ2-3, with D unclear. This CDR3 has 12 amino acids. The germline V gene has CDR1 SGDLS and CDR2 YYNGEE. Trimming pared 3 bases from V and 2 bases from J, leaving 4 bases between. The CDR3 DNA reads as TGTGCCAGCAGCGGGGACACAGATACGCAGTATTTT. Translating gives CASSGDTDTQYF.

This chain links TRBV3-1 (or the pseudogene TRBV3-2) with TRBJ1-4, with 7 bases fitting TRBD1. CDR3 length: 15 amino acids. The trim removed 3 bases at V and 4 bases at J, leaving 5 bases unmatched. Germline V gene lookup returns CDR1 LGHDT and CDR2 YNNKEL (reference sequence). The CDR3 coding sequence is TGTGCCAGCAGCCACACAGGGGCCCGTAATGAAAAACTGTTTTTT. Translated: CASSHTGARNEKLFF.

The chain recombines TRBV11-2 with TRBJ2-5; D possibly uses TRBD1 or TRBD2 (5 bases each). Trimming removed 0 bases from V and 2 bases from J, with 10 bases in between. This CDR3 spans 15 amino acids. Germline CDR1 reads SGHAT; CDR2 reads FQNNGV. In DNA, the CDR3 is TGTGCCAGCAGCTTAGATCGGGGCGTACAAGAGACCCAGTACTTC. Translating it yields CASSLDRGVQETQYF.

The CDR3, as DNA: TGTGCCAGCAGCTCCCTGTCCGATGAGCAGTTCTTC. Protein product: CASSSLSDEQFF. The chain joins TRBV7-9 to TRBJ2-1; D is unclear. CDR1 SEHNR and CDR2 FQNEAQ come from the germline V gene (reference sequence). V was trimmed by 4 bases and J by 8 bases, leaving 9 bases between them. This CDR3 spans 12 amino acids.